This TCR beta chain is from a study of blood T cell repertoires in COVID-19. Study background: Specimens from acute and convalescent COVID-19 originated in the United States, Italy and Spain.

Authors' methods: The assay estimated nucleated cells by amplifying reference gene primers. The table came from immunoSEQ multiplex PCR; TCRdb's copy has only in-frame clones and leaves some out. Clonal size and the V and J genes are those of that table, whereas D and trimming came from the DNA. This sample carries about 350,000 clones, around nine tenths of them seen once, and the ten largest clones take 0.95% to 1.1%. CDR1 and CDR2 (germline): MRHNA, SNTAGT. The CDR3 loop spans 17 amino acids. The V and J ends lost 6 bases and 0 bases respectively, with 20 bases between them. The rearrangement links TRBV6-4 to TRBJ2-5; D might be TRBD2 (6 bases). The sequenced sample consisted of PBMCs or T cells enriched from blood (not recorded which). The receptor was derived from a young woman who had been exposed to COVID-19. DNA of the CDR3: TGTGCCAGCAGGTTACAACCGGGACTGGGGTACCAAGAGACCCAGTACTTC. As protein: CASRLQPGLGYQETQYF.